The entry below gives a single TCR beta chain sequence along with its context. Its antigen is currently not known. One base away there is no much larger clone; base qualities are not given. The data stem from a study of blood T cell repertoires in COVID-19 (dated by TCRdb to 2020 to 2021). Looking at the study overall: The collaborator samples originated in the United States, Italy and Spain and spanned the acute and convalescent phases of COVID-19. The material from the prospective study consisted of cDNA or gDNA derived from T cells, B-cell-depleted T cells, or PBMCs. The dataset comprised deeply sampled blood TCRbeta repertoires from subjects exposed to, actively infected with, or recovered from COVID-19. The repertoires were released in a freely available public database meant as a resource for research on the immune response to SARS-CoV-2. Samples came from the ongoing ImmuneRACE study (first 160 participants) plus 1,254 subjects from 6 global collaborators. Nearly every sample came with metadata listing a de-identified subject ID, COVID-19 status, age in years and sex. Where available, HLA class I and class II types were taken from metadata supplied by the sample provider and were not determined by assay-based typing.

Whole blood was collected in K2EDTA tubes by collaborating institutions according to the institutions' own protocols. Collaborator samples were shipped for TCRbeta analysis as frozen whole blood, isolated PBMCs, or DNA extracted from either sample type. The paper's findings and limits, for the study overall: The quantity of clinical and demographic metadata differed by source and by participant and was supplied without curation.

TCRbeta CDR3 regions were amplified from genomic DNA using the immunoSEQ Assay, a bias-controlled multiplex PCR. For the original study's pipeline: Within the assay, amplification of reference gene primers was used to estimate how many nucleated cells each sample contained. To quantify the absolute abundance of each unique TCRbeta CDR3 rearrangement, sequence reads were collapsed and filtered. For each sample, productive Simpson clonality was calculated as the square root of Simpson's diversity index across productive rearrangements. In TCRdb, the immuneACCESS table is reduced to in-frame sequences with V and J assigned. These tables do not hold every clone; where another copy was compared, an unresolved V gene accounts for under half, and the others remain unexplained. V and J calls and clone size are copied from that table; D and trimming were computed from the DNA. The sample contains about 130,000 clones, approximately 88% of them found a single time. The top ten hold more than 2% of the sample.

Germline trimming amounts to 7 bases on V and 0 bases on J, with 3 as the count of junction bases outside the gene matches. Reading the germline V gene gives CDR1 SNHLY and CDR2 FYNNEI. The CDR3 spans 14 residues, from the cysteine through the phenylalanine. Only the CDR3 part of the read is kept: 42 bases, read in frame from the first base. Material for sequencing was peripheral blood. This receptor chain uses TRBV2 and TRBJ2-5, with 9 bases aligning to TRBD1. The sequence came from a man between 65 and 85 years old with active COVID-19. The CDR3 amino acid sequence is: CASTGTGYQETQYF. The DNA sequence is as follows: TGTGCCAGCACCGGGACAGGGTACCAAGAGACCCAGTACTTC.